This T cell receptor (beta chain) is drawn from a study of blood T cell repertoires in COVID-19. About the research overall: Italy, Spain and the United States were the sources of the convalescent and acute COVID-19 samples. T cells, B-cell-depleted T cells, or PBMCs supplied cDNA or gDNA.

In the study's own analysis: Amplifying reference gene primers gave estimates of nucleated cell counts. Sequenced by immunoSEQ multiplex PCR; TCRdb stores in-frame clones only, minus some. The V and J calls and clone size were taken over from that table, and D and trimming were inferred from the DNA. The table includes about 80,000 clones, roughly 80% detected once. Per germline, CDR1 LNHNV and CDR2 YYDKDF (reference sequence). V dropped 0 bases and J dropped 5; count of bases not matched to a gene: 2. The CDR3 runs 14 residues. The source of this sequence is a woman of 80 years or more with acute or convalescent COVID-19. The source material was peripheral blood. This rearrangement joins TRBV15 to TRBJ1-2, with 8 bases matching TRBD1. CDR3: CATSREGTGYGYTF. The CDR3 DNA reads as TGTGCCACCAGCAGAGAAGGGACAGGTTATGGCTACACCTTC.